This T cell receptor beta chain appears in the sequencing data of a study of T-cell memory formation after mild COVID-19. General study results and limits: A second wave of clones peaked on day 37, and their SARS-CoV-2 specificity went unconfirmed.

Via MiXCR, TCRdb re-called the 5' RACE reads, giving one row per CDR3 protein. The table shows approximately 260,000 distinct CDR3 sequences, with 15% to 20% occurring only once. Trimming cost V 7 bases and J 5 bases, with 8 bases left between them. This CDR3 spans 11 amino acids. Germline V lookup: CDR1 MDHEN, CDR2 SYDVKM. On this clonotype itself: Its matching antigen is unknown.

The sequence was collected from a man between 18 and 35 years old who had mild COVID-19 (a few samples of this study predate the infection). Cell type and time point are not known. The sample was PBMCs or a T cell subset sorted from them (not recorded which). The gene calls are TRBV28 and TRBJ1-1; D not certain. The CDR3, as DNA: TGTGCCAGCACCTTGTGGACTGAAGCTTTCTTT. Protein product: CASTLWTEAFF.